This TCR beta chain came from a study of cytomegalovirus exposure and HLA in healthy donors. Study-level results: Immune exposure data for these donors was limited to CMV serostatus. Using a false discovery rate of 0.05, a later analysis showed that 15,000 to 20,000 TCR beta sequences were associated with HLA alleles. The authors considered a cluster of highly shared sequence variants likely to be a sequencing artifact.

13 Jbeta primers and 60 Vbeta primers were used for the PCR. The repertoire was sequenced with immunoSEQ multiplex PCR; TCRdb's copy has only in-frame clones and lacks some. Here the sample spans roughly 100,000 clones, 50% to 70% being singletons. Trimming stripped 1 base from V and 0 bases from J, with 11 bases between. In germline, CDR1 is SGHAT, CDR2 FQNNGV. This CDR3 is built from 16 residues. For this clone: The antigen is undetermined.

This chain links TRBV11-2 with TRBJ2-3; TRBD2 might be the D (6 bases). The specimen sequenced was PBMCs. This receptor was taken from a human donor in good health. This chain's CDR3 is CASSLGLAESTDTQYF. As DNA, the CDR3 is TGTGCCAGCAGCTTAGGTTTAGCGGAGAGCACAGATACGCAGTATTTT.